Below, 27 T cell receptor beta chains from the same sample are listed, as sequenced in a study of cytomegalovirus exposure and HLA in healthy donors. TCRdb's copy holds only in-frame clones and misses some; the assay was immunoSEQ multiplex PCR. The sample holds roughly 150,000 clones, approximately 90% seen once. The sequencing sample was made of PBMCs. All receptors come from a man between 18 and 35 years old in good health and CMV-seronegative.

V and J are TRBV11-2 and TRBJ2-1; tentatively, D is TRBD2 (5 bases). Deletions cut 5 bases from V and 3 bases from J, with 17 bases between. Germline CDR1 SGHAT, CDR2 FQNNGV. The CDR3 is 16 amino acids. CDR3 nucleotides: TGTGCCAGCAGCCGATTAGCGATAAACCTCTACAATGAGCAGTTCTTC. It encodes CASSRLAINLYNEQFF.

The V gene is TRBV6-5, the J gene TRBJ1-5; 7 bases match TRBD1. CDR3 size: 15 residues. Trimming at V came to 6 bases and at J to 4 bases, leaving 9 bases not matched to a gene. The germline V gene encodes CDR1 MNHEY and CDR2 SVGAGI. The CDR3 sequence: CASSYDRAGNQPQHF. The CDR3 region has the DNA TGTGCCAGCAGCTACGACAGGGCCGGGAATCAGCCCCAGCATTTT.

CDR3 sequence (DNA): TGTGCCAGCTCACTTAGGACAGGGGGAGACACTGAAGCTTTCTTT. Translated: CASSLRTGGDTEAFF. J is TRBJ1-1 and V is TRBV18; 10 nucleotides align to TRBD1. The germline CDR1 and CDR2 sequences are KGHSH and LQKENI. The CDR3 runs 15 residues. V trimming: 4 bases; J trimming: 3 bases; junction bases outside the gene matches: 5.

This rearrangement joins TRBV19 to TRBJ1-1; 7 bases line up with TRBD1. The germline V gene encodes CDR1 LNHDA and CDR2 SQIVND (reference sequence). Losses at the gene ends were 5 bases for V and 4 bases for J; bases not matched to a gene: 7. This CDR3 has 14 residues. CDR3 loop: CASSETGTGTEAFF. As DNA, the CDR3 is TGTGCCAGTAGTGAGACAGGGACGGGCACTGAAGCTTTCTTT.

This clone was detected a few times. J is TRBJ2-3 and V is TRBV5-1, with TRBD2 as a possible D gene (5 bases). This CDR3 has 15 residues. Germline assignment: CDR1 SGHRS and CDR2 YFSETQ. V was trimmed by 0 bases and J by 4 bases, leaving 12 bases between them. CDR3 coding DNA: TGCGCCAGCAGCTTGGCGGCGGGTGTCTCAGATACGCAGTATTTT. This codes for CASSLAAGVSDTQYF.

V and J are TRBV11-2 and TRBJ1-1; 8 nucleotides match TRBD1. The CDR3 consists of 17 residues. Losses at the gene ends were 5 bases for V and 0 bases for J; bases not matched to a gene: 11. The germline CDR1 and CDR2 sequences are SGHAT and FQNNGV. CDR3: CASSQTPGGLMNTEAFF. The CDR3 DNA reads as TGTGCCAGCAGCCAAACACCAGGGGGCCTAATGAACACTGAAGCTTTCTTT.

The chain has TRBV6-5 and TRBJ1-5; D remains unclear. Germline CDR1 and CDR2: MNHEY and SVGAGI. With 6 bases removed from V and 0 bases from J, the gap between germline ends came to 6 bases. The CDR3 sequence is 13 residues long. The CDR3 nucleotides are TGTGCCAGCAGCTCCTATAGCAATCAGCCCCAGCATTTT. Translation: CASSSYSNQPQHF.

CDR3 sequence (DNA): TGTGCCAGCAGTACCCCCCGCAGGGCGGGAAACACCATATATTTT. As protein: CASSTPRRAGNTIYF. This rearrangement joins TRBV6-5 to TRBJ1-3; the D gene is possibly TRBD1 (5 bases). The V end lost 5 bases, the J end lost 4 bases, and 15 bases lay between the germline ends. CDR1 and CDR2 from the germline V gene are MNHEY and SVGAGI. This CDR3 comprises 15 residues.

This clone showed up just once. The J gene is TRBJ2-7, the V gene TRBV7-9; 7 bases map to TRBD1. CDR1 SEHNR and CDR2 FQNEAQ come from the germline V gene (reference sequence). CDR3 length: 16 residues. Germline trimming cut 5 bases from V and 2 bases from J; bases unmatched to any gene: 12. The CDR3 here is CASSPRTGNGTYEQYV. The DNA of the CDR3 is TGTGCCAGCAGCCCCCGGACAGGAAACGGCACCTACGAGCAGTACGTC.

Notes on this clone: A read error may produce the germline difference seen at one junction end. This chain joins TRBV27 and TRBJ1-2; 10 nucleotides match TRBD1. From germline, CDR1 is MNHEY and CDR2 SMNVEV (reference sequence). CDR3 length: 15 residues. CDR3 residues: CAGRSTGGWIYGYTF. The CDR3 DNA sequence: TGTGCCGGCAGATCGACAGGGGGCTGGATCTATGGCTACACCTTC.

The chain has TRBV5-1 and TRBJ2-5; TRBD1 matches 8 bases. Germline trimming cut 4 bases from V and 4 bases from J; bases unmatched to any gene: 9. CDR1 and CDR2 from the germline V gene are SGHRS and YFSETQ. This CDR3 comprises 15 residues. Written as DNA, the CDR3 is TGCGCCAGCAGCGTTGACGGACAGGGCGGAGAGACCCAGTACTTC. This gives the protein CASSVDGQGGETQYF.

The CDR3, as DNA: TGTGCCAGCAGTGTCCGGAAGACTTTTTTGGATACGCAGTATTTT. It yields the protein CASSVRKTFLDTQYF. The chain uses TRBV2 and TRBJ2-3; D is uncertain. CDR1 is SNHLY, CDR2 FYNNEI, per germline. V lost 4 bases, J lost 6 bases, and 17 bases lay in between. CDR3 length equals 15 residues.

The V call is TRBV6-5, the J call TRBJ1-1; 7 bases fit TRBD1. Germline V gives CDR1 MNHEY, CDR2 SVGAGI. CDR3 length: 12 amino acids. V lost 10 bases, J lost 3 bases, and 5 bases stayed unmatched. The CDR3 here is CATRQGDTEAFF. The CDR3 region has the DNA TGTGCCACCCGACAGGGTGACACTGAAGCTTTCTTT.

This chain uses TRBV29-1 with TRBJ1-1; no firm D call. Trimming pared 5 bases from V and 7 bases from J, leaving 8 bases between. CDR3 length: 10 amino acids. Germline-derived CDR1 and CDR2 are SQVTM and ANQGSEA. The CDR3 nucleotides are TGCAGCGTTCTTTACGGTGAAGCTTTCTTT. It translates to CSVLYGEAFF.

This chain's CDR3 is CSAPRGSEAFF. The DNA of the CDR3 is TGCAGTGCCCCGCGGGGATCTGAAGCTTTCTTT. The chain combines TRBV20-1 with TRBJ1-1; D gene uncertain. This CDR3 spans 11 amino acids. CDR1 and CDR2 (germline): DFQATT, SNEGSKA (reference sequence). V lost 6 bases to trimming and J lost 6 bases, with 11 bases between them.

V is TRBV6-5 and J is TRBJ2-7; TRBD1 is a possible D gene (5 bases). Germline V gives CDR1 MNHEY, CDR2 SVGAGI. Trimming took 6 bases from V and 7 from J, leaving 19 bases between them. The CDR3 loop spans 14 amino acids. The CDR3 DNA is TGTGCCAGCAGCCTACGCCAGGGCAGCTGGGAGCAGTACTTC. As protein: CASSLRQGSWEQYF.

The chain couples TRBV28 to TRBJ2-7, with TRBD1 as a possible D gene (5 bases). CDR1 is MDHEN, CDR2 SYDVKM, per germline. Trimming took 4 bases from V and 0 from J, leaving 10 bases between them. The CDR3 runs to 14 residues. The CDR3 loop reads CASSSQGFSYEQYF. The CDR3 bases are TGTGCCAGCAGTTCCCAGGGCTTCTCCTACGAGCAGTACTTC.

The rearrangement uses TRBV6-1 and TRBJ1-2, with D unresolved. V was trimmed by 6 bases and J by 1 base, leaving 15 bases between them. The CDR3 has 15 amino acids. Germline CDR1 and CDR2: MNHNS and SASEGT. CDR3 nucleotide sequence: TGTGCCAGCAGCAAATTCACCCTAAGTAACTATGGCTACACCTTC. Translating gives CASSKFTLSNYGYTF.

This chain uses TRBV11-2 with TRBJ2-4; maybe TRBD2 (5 bases). Germline V gene sequence: CDR1 SGHAT, CDR2 FQNNGV. Trimming stripped 4 bases from V and 6 bases from J, with 7 bases between. The CDR3 totals 12 residues. The CDR3 loop reads CASSSGINIQYF. CDR3 DNA: TGTGCCAGCAGCTCCGGGATAAACATTCAGTACTTC.

This sequence joins TRBV5-1 and TRBJ2-3; D unresolved. The CDR3 is 13 amino acids. Germline CDR1 and CDR2: SGHRS and YFSETQ. Trimming removed 3 bases from V and 0 bases from J, with 5 bases in between. In nucleotides, the CDR3 is TGCGCCAGCAGCTCCTCTAGCACAGATACGCAGTATTTT. This codes for CASSSSSTDTQYF.

This clone was counted only a few times. The chain couples TRBV27 to TRBJ1-2; 8 bases fit TRBD1. Germline loops: CDR1 MNHEY, CDR2 SMNVEV (reference sequence). This CDR3 is 15 amino acids long. With V trimmed by 5 bases and J by 1 base, 6 bases remained unmatched. Written as DNA, the CDR3 is TGTGCCAGCAGTACCCGGACAGGGAGTAACTATGGCTACACCTTC. It codes for CASSTRTGSNYGYTF.

This chain uses TRBV15 with TRBJ1-1, with TRBD1 identical over 11 bases. This CDR3 region has 16 residues. V lost 3 bases, J lost 7 bases, and 10 bases stayed unmatched. Per the germline V gene, CDR1 is LNHNV and CDR2 is YYDKDF (reference sequence). CDR3: CATSRVPGQGAFEAFF. The CDR3 DNA sequence: TGTGCCACCAGCAGGGTACCTGGACAGGGGGCCTTTGAAGCTTTCTTT.

The count of this clone is one. The chain couples TRBV5-1 to TRBJ2-1; D not resolved. The germline V gene encodes CDR1 SGHRS and CDR2 YFSETQ. The CDR3 runs 11 residues. V lost 0 bases and J lost 8, with 3 bases in between. Here the CDR3 reads CASSLADEQFF. CDR3 DNA sequence: TGCGCCAGCAGCTTGGCGGATGAGCAGTTCTTC.

The chain recombines TRBV7-6 with TRBJ2-5, with 10 bases matching TRBD2. V gave up 2 bases and J gave up 5 bases; unmatched junction bases: 5. This CDR3 is built from 15 residues. Germline V gene sequence: CDR1 SGHVS, CDR2 FNYEAQ. The CDR3, as DNA: TGTGCCAGCAGCTTATCTCAGCGGGAGGGGGAGACCCAGTACTTC. Translating it yields CASSLSQREGETQYF.

This chain connects TRBV5-6 to TRBJ1-1; 9 bases are shared with TRBD1. Per the germline V gene, CDR1 is SGHDT and CDR2 is YYEEEE. The V and J ends lost 4 bases and 3 bases, in that order; junction bases with no gene match: 4. CDR3 length: 14 residues. CDR3 sequence reads: CASSPGQGYTEAFF. The CDR3 DNA reads TGTGCCAGCAGCCCGGGACAGGGATACACTGAAGCTTTCTTT.

This clone appeared a few times. The rearrangement joins TRBV7-9 to TRBJ1-5; no clear D gene. The germline V gene encodes CDR1 SEHNR and CDR2 FQNEAQ (reference sequence). V lost 3 bases to trimming and J lost 5 bases, with 5 bases between them. The CDR3 sequence is 12 residues long. The CDR3 reads CASSFGDQPQHF. The CDR3 region has the DNA TGTGCCAGCAGCTTCGGTGATCAGCCCCAGCATTTT. The variable domain in full, completed from reference TRBV7-9 and TRBJ1-5, reads DTGVSQNPRHKITKRGQNVTFRCDPISEHNRLYWYRQTLGQGPEFLTYFQNEAQLEKSRLLSDRFSAERPKGSFSTLEIQRTEQGDSAMYLCASSFGDQPQHFGDGTRLSIL.

This chain uses TRBV29-1 with TRBJ2-2; a possible D gene is TRBD1 (5 bases). Germline CDR1 SQVTM, CDR2 ANQGSEA. The CDR3 loop spans 14 amino acids. Trimming stripped 3 bases from V and 2 bases from J, with 10 bases between. CDR3: CSVDLQGNTGELFF. CDR3 nucleotide sequence: TGCAGCGTTGATCTCCAGGGAAACACCGGGGAGCTGTTTTTT.